This T cell receptor beta chain was sequenced for a study of a mutant IDH1 vaccine in newly diagnosed glioma. Across the whole study: Earlier treatment was radiotherapy, temozolomide, or both, with most getting both.

Time point denoted: baseline, week 1 (first vaccination visit). Treatment reported: pre-vaccination baseline after standard-of-care therapy. Each tumor in the donors was a new WHO grade 3 or 4 astrocytoma, IDH1-mutant and ATRX-lost. Turning to this clone: Its antigen is not identified.

Study conclusions and caveats: Among patients, around 93% showed immune responses induced by the vaccine.

Per the germline V gene, CDR1 is SEHNR and CDR2 is FQNEAQ (reference sequence). Trimming cost V 0 bases and J 9 bases, with 6 bases left between them. The CDR3 totals 13 residues. Measured with immunoSEQ multiplex PCR; TCRdb has only the in-frame clones, and not every one. Of around 92,000 clones in the sample, approximately 90% were seen once. The receptor comes from a woman between 50 and 59 years old with glioma. Sequenced material: PBMCs, taken from a glioma patient treated with radiotherapy, temozolomide or both. The rearrangement links TRBV7-9 to TRBJ1-6; D remains unclear. The CDR3 region is CASSLAEVSPLHF. For the CDR3, the DNA is TGTGCCAGCAGCTTAGCGGAAGTTTCACCCCTCCACTTT.